This T cell receptor beta chain emerged from a study of cytomegalovirus exposure and HLA in healthy donors. Study conclusions and caveats: Accurate prediction of most subjects' HLA-A and HLA-B alleles from TCR beta sequences was reported. Links to common viral pathogens appeared, in a later analysis, for several of the most significant clusters.

Note on this clone: The antigen is undetermined.

PCR amplification relied on 60 Vbeta primers (plus 13 Jbeta primers). Measured with immunoSEQ multiplex PCR; TCRdb has only the in-frame clones, and not every one. This table has under 200,000 clones, under 90% appearing once. CDR3 length: 16 residues. J lost 3 bases, V lost 0 bases, and 7 bases had no gene match. In germline, CDR1 is SGHRS, CDR2 YFSETQ. The donors were healthy bone marrow donors. The source is a man younger than 45 in good health and CMV-seronegative. The sequencing input was PBMCs. The chain employs TRBV5-1 and TRBJ2-7; 9 nucleotides align to TRBD2. The chain's CDR3 is CASSLEYVREGYEQYF. The DNA of the CDR3 is TGCGCCAGCAGCTTGGAGTATGTGCGGGAGGGCTACGAGCAGTACTTC.